This T cell receptor beta chain was captured in a study of Ad26.COV2.S vaccination and SARS-CoV-2 variants. Study results and caveats: Relative to placebo recipients, vaccine recipients exhibited elevated spike-specific TCR breadth. Vaccine recipients and placebo recipients showed similar non-spike TCR breadth.

The sample's treatment: roughly 18 received Ad26.COV2.S at low or high dose, single or two shots; 5 received placebo; per-sample allocation not given. Sampling was performed 63 days after the first vaccine or placebo injection. Wuhan-strain spike was delivered by a replication-incompetent Ad26 vector. Germline V CDR1 and CDR2: DFQATT, SNEGSKA (reference sequence). Between the trimmed V and J ends, which lost 3 bases and 0 bases, there was a span of 10 bases. This CDR3 comprises 14 residues. With regard to this clone: Its antigen is unidentified.

Measured with immunoSEQ multiplex PCR; TCRdb has only the in-frame clones, and not every one. The sample carries fewer than 800,000 clones, around 92% recorded once. This material consisted of peripheral blood, taken in a trial of Ad26.COV2.S vaccine versus placebo. The TCR sequence derives from a person between 18 and 65 years old who received the Ad26.COV2.S COVID-19 vaccine or a placebo. The J gene is TRBJ2-3, the V gene TRBV20-1; D gene ambiguous. The CDR3 sequence: CSASAATSTDTQYF. The DNA for the CDR3 is TGCAGTGCTAGTGCTGCTACTAGCACAGATACGCAGTATTTT.